The clone carrying this T cell receptor (beta chain) was observed a single time. V lost 0 bases, J lost 5 bases, and 11 bases lay in between. The CDR3 loop spans 14 amino acids. Germline V gene sequence: CDR1 SGHRS, CDR2 YFSETQ. The record originates from a study of blood T cell repertoires in COVID-19. TCRdb keeps only in-frame clones here, not all; method: immunoSEQ multiplex PCR. The table records under 400,000 clones, approximately 87% of them present only once. Sequencing input: peripheral blood. The chain links TRBV5-1 to TRBJ2-5; D is possibly TRBD2 (5 bases). This sequence was found in a woman aged 30 to 39 with COVID-19, enrolled during active disease. CDR3 sequence (DNA): TGCGCCAGCAGCTTGGACCGGTCGGGGGAGACCCAGTACTTC. As protein: CASSLDRSGETQYF.